This T cell receptor beta chain originates from a study of breast tumors, draining lymph nodes, adjacent tissues. Broader study findings: Data fit most tumor T cells coming from lymph node, expanding in tumor. Tumor T cell lymph node origin was a supported hypothesis, not proven. Luminal-like breast cancer showed significantly higher tumor–nontumor repertoire similarity than basal-like. Tumor TCR diversity was below lymph nodes but above nontumor tissue.

This clonotype was counted at least ten times. Its specificity is not known. TCRdb analysed the multiplex PCR reads with MiXCR anew, one entry per CDR3 protein. This sample carries roughly 130,000 distinct CDR3 sequences, over 25% of them seen once, and the ten largest clones take around 2.3%. Samples came from axillary lymph nodes draining the breast cancer. The germline gives CDR1 SGHRS, CDR2 YFSETQ. Trimming pared 5 bases from V and 0 bases from J, leaving 23 bases between. CDR3 size: 19 residues. The receptor was derived from a female donor with breast cancer. Some clones in this sample may be carry-over from other donors' samples. Source material: axillary lymph node tissue. This sequence joins TRBV5-1 and TRBJ2-2, with D tentatively TRBD1 (7 bases). CDR3 loop: CASRLFVGGGTANTGELFF. Here the CDR3 DNA reads TGCGCCAGCAGGCTCTTCGTGGGTGGCGGGACAGCGAACACCGGGGAGCTGTTTTTT.